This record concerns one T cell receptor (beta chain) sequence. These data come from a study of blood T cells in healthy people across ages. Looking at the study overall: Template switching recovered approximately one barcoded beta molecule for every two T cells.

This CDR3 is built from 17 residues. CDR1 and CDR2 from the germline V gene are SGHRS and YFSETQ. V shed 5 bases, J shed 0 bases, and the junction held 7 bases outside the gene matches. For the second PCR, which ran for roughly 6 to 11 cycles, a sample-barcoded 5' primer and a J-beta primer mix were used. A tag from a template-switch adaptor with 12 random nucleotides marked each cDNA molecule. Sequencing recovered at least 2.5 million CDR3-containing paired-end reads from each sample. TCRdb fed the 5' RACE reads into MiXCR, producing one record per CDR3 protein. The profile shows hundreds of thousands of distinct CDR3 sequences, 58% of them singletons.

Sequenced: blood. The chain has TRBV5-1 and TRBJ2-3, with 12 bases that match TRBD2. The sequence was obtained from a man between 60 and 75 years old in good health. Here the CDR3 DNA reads TGCGCCAGCAGGAAACCGGGACTAGCGGGTAGCACAGATACGCAGTATTTT. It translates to CASRKPGLAGSTDTQYF.